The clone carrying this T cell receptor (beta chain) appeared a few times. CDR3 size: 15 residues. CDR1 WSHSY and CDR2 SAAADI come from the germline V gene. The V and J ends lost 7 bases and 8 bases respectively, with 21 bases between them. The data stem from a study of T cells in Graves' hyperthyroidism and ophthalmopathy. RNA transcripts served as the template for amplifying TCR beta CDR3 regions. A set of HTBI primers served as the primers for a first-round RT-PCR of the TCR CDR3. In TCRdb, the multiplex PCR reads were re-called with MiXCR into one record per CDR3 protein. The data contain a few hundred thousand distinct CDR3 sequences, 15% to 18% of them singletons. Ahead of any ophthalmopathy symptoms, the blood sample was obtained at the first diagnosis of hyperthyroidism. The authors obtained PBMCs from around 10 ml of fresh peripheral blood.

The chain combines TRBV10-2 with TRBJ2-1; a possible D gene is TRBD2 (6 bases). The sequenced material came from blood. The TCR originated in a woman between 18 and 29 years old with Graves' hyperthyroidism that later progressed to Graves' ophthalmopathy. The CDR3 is CASTNPSARRHEQFF. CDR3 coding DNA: TGCGCCAGCACCAACCCTAGCGCCAGAAGGCATGAGCAGTTCTTC.